This passage covers 12 T cell receptor beta chains from one sample sequenced in a study of PD-1 blockade in classical Hodgkin lymphoma (dated by TCRdb to about 2020). The sample's time point label is to be understood as: cycle 2 day 1 (C2D1) of nivolumab. Every trial patient had relapsed following autologous stem cell transplantation, and prior brentuximab vedotin exposure was what differed among cohorts A, B and C. Receptors were amplified or captured by the immunoSEQ multiplex PCR assay. TCRdb holds this immuneACCESS table with in-frame rearrangements only. Some clones are missing; in checked studies, unresolved V genes explain under half, and the rest has no known cause. Recorded for this sample are under 30,000 clones; more than 60% of them occurred a single time. Approximately 14% of the sample belongs to the ten largest clones. The source material was peripheral blood mononuclear cells (PBMCs), sampled before the second cycle of nivolumab. The origin of the receptors is a human donor with classical Hodgkin lymphoma.

This chain uses TRBV18 with TRBJ1-4, with no clear D. This CDR3 is 12 amino acids long. The ends were cut back, 10 bases at V and 3 bases at J, with 9 bases in the middle. Germline CDR1 KGHSH, CDR2 LQKENI. The CDR3 is CATRTANEKLFF. In DNA form, the CDR3 reads TGTGCCACCCGGACGGCTAATGAAAAACTGTTTTTT.

CDR3 sequence reads: CASSLYSRGAPRATDTQYF. As DNA, the CDR3 is TGCGCCAGCAGCTTGTATTCGCGGGGGGCCCCTAGGGCCACAGATACGCAGTATTTT. The chain links TRBV5-1 to TRBJ2-3; 8 bases are a match to TRBD2. The J segment lost 2 bases and the V segment lost 1 base, leaving 15 bases of the junction unmatched. Germline V gene data show CDR1 as SGHRS and CDR2 as YFSETQ. The CDR3 runs 19 residues.

V and J are TRBV11-3 and TRBJ2-2; the D gene is possibly TRBD1 (5 bases). The germline V and J ends were trimmed by 1 base and 6 bases, with 12 bases remaining between them. The CDR3 spans 15 residues. Germline CDR1 SGHNT, CDR2 YENEEA. The CDR3 DNA reads TGTGCCAGCAGCTTAGGCCAGGGTGGGGCCGGGGAGCTGTTTTTT. Encoded protein: CASSLGQGGAGELFF.

This CDR3 is CASSFGGEKLFF. CDR3 sequence (DNA): TGTGCCAGCAGTTTCGGGGGTGAAAAACTGTTTTTT. The V gene is TRBV28, the J gene TRBJ1-4; D might be TRBD1 (5 bases). From germline, CDR1 is MDHEN and CDR2 SYDVKM. The V end lost 3 bases, the J end lost 7 bases, and 6 bases lay between the germline ends. CDR3 length: 12 amino acids.

This sequence joins TRBV2 and TRBJ1-5; weak D call: TRBD1 (5 bases). Deletions cut 7 bases from V and 6 bases from J, with 13 bases between. The CDR3 covers 13 residues. CDR1 is SNHLY and CDR2 is FYNNEI in the germline V gene. The CDR3, as DNA: TGTGCCAGCATAGGCGAAAGGGGTCAGCCCCAGCATTTT. Translating it yields CASIGERGQPQHF.

This clone was seen a few times. The V gene is TRBV4-2, the J gene TRBJ2-2, with TRBD2 matching 7 bases. Germline trimming cut 1 base from V and 1 base from J; bases unmatched to any gene: 3. Looked up from germline, CDR1 is LGHNA and CDR2 is YNFKEQ. The CDR3 is 16 residues long. The CDR3 coding sequence is TGTGCCAGCAGCCAAGGGCTAGCGGTGAACACCGGGGAGCTGTTTTTT. This codes for CASSQGLAVNTGELFF.

The chain carries TRBV9 and TRBJ2-5; no clear D. The CDR3 has 12 amino acids. Between the trimmed V and J ends, which lost 0 bases and 3 bases, there was a span of 3 bases. The germline gives CDR1 SGDLS, CDR2 YYNGEE. The CDR3 protein is CASSVAKETQYF. CDR3 nucleotide sequence: TGTGCCAGCAGCGTAGCGAAAGAGACCCAGTACTTC. The full variable domain, its missing parts supplied by reference TRBV9 and TRBJ2-5, is DSGVTQTPKHLITATGQRVTLRCSPRSGDLSVYWYQQSLDQGLQFLIQYYNGEERAKGNILERFSAQQFPDLHSELNLSSLELGDSALYFCASSVAKETQYFGPGTRLLVL.

The rearrangement links TRBV28 to TRBJ2-6; D is perhaps TRBD1 (5 bases). Between the trimmed V and J ends, which lost 2 bases and 0 bases, there was a span of 8 bases. The CDR3 is 16 residues long. Germline lookup yields CDR1 MDHEN and CDR2 SYDVKM. The CDR3 nucleotides read TGTGCCAGCAGTTTAAGCAGGGTCTCTGGGGCCAACGTCCTGACTTTC. Protein sequence: CASSLSRVSGANVLTF.

The chain carries TRBV5-1 and TRBJ1-2, with D possibly matching TRBD1 (5 bases). CDR1 SGHRS and CDR2 YFSETQ come from the germline V gene. V was trimmed by 5 bases and J by 0 bases, leaving 14 bases between them. The CDR3 runs to 15 residues. The CDR3 nucleotides are TGCGCCAGCAGAATATCAGGGAGCACTAACTATGGCTACACCTTC. Its protein product is CASRISGSTNYGYTF.

The count of this clone is one. V usage is TRBV5-5 and J usage is TRBJ1-6, with 7 bases that match TRBD1. CDR3 length: 14 residues. In germline, CDR1 is SGHKS, CDR2 YYEKEE (reference sequence). The J segment lost 9 bases and the V segment lost 2 bases, leaving 5 bases of the junction unmatched. The CDR3 sequence is CASSFPTGFSPLHF. CDR3 DNA: TGTGCCAGCAGCTTCCCGACAGGGTTTTCACCCCTCCACTTT.

This clone was observed a few times. The rearrangement uses TRBV7-8 and TRBJ1-3; 7 bases are a match to TRBD1. Germline V CDR1 and CDR2: SGHVS, FQNEAQ. The CDR3 contains 17 residues. With V trimmed by 5 bases and J by 0 bases, 10 bases remained unmatched. The CDR3: CASSSRDSAFSGNTIYF. The CDR3 nucleotides are TGTGCCAGCAGCAGCCGGGACAGCGCCTTCTCTGGAAACACCATATATTTT.

This clone is categorized as medium-sized. This chain connects TRBV4-1 to TRBJ2-2, with 7 positions matching TRBD2. The CDR3 totals 17 residues. J was trimmed by 5 bases and V by 4 bases; bases with no gene match: 13. In germline, CDR1 is MGHRA, CDR2 YSYEKL. CDR3 in amino acids: CASSPLGVAGGTGELFF. CDR3 in DNA: TGCGCCAGCAGCCCCTTAGGGGTAGCGGGTGGGACCGGGGAGCTGTTTTTT.